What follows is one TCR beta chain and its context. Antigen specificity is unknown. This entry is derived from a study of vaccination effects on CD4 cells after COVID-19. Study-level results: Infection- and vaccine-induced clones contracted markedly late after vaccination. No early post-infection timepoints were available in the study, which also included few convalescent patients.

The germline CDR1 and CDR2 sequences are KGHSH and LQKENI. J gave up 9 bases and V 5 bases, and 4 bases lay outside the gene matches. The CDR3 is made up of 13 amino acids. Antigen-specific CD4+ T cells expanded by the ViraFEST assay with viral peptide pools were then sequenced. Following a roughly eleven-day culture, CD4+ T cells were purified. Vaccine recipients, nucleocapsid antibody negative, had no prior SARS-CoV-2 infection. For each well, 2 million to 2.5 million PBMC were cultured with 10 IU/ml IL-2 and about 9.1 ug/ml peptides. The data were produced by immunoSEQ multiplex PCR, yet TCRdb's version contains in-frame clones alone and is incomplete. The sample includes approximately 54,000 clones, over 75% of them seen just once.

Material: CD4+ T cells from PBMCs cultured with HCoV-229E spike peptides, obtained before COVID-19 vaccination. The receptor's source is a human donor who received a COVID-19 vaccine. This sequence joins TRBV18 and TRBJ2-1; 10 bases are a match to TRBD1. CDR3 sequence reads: CASSSDRGLEQFF. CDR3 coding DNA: TGTGCCAGCTCATCCGACAGGGGGCTTGAGCAGTTCTTC.